Presented here are 12 T cell receptor beta chains from one specimen sequenced in a study of T cells after posttransplantation cyclophosphamide. Produced via immunoSEQ multiplex PCR; TCRdb's table is partial and in-frame only. The record shows tens of thousands of clones for this sample, with no singletons present. The sequenced material came from PBMCs. The receptor source for this set is a man between 25 and 39 years old in good health and a related stem cell transplant donor.

The rearrangement joins TRBV7-2 to TRBJ2-6, with 7 bases that match TRBD1. The junction had 9 bases not matched to a gene; V was cut back by 2 bases and J by 2 bases. The CDR3 sequence is 18 residues long. Germline-derived CDR1 and CDR2 are SGHTA and FQGNSA. The CDR3 spells CASSLRRYDRAGANVLTF. The CDR3 nucleotides are TGTGCCAGCAGCTTACGCCGCTATGACAGGGCTGGGGCCAACGTCCTGACTTTC.

This clone was observed at least ten times. The rearrangement links TRBV5-1 to TRBJ2-1, with D possibly matching TRBD1 (6 bases). Trimming took 0 bases from V and 7 from J, leaving 11 bases between them. The CDR3 contains 14 residues. Looked up from germline, CDR1 is SGHRS and CDR2 is YFSETQ. CDR3 residues: CASSLAGRGNEQFF. For the CDR3, the DNA is TGCGCCAGCAGCTTGGCGGGCAGGGGAAATGAGCAGTTCTTC. The whole variable domain, filled in from reference TRBV5-1 and TRBJ2-1, reads KAGVTQTPRYLIKTRGQQVTLSCSPISGHRSVSWYQQTPGQGLQFLFEYFSETQRNKGNFPGRFSGRQFSNSRSEMNVSTLELGDSALYLCASSLAGRGNEQFFGPGTRLTVL.

This clone came up many times. The CDR3: CASSYQGRNEQYF. The CDR3 nucleotides read TGTGCCAGCAGCTATCAGGGGAGGAACGAGCAGTACTTC. This chain links TRBV7-9 with TRBJ2-7; D is possibly TRBD1 or TRBD2 (6 bases each). V was pared by 4 bases and J by 5 bases, with 12 bases between. Germline V gives CDR1 SEHNR, CDR2 FQNEAQ (reference sequence). The CDR3 consists of 13 residues.

This clone was seen at least ten times. This chain connects TRBV28 to TRBJ1-4; 8 nucleotides agree with TRBD1. Germline-derived CDR1 and CDR2 are MDHEN and SYDVKM. The CDR3 runs to 12 residues. V gave up 6 bases and J gave up 6 bases; unmatched junction bases: 0. This CDR3 is CASRTGDEKLFF. CDR3 bases: TGTGCCAGCAGGACAGGGGATGAAAAACTGTTTTTT.

This clone was recorded many times. The CDR3 loop is CASSEEGPNTEAFF. The CDR3 DNA follows: TGTGCCAGCAGTGAAGAGGGGCCGAACACTGAAGCTTTCTTT. The chain has TRBV2 and TRBJ1-1, with TRBD1 as a possible D gene (5 bases). This CDR3 comprises 14 residues. Germline-derived CDR1 and CDR2 are SNHLY and FYNNEI. Deletions cut 1 base from V and 1 base from J, with 7 bases between. Filled out from reference TRBV2 and TRBJ1-1, the complete variable domain reads EPEVTQTPSHQVTQMGQEVILRCVPISNHLYFYWYRQILGQKVEFLVSFYNNEISEKSEIFDDQFSVERPDGSNFTLKIRSTKLEDSAMYFCASSEEGPNTEAFFGQGTRLTVV.

This clone was recorded a few times. This sequence joins TRBV5-1 and TRBJ2-5, with 8 bases fitting TRBD1. There are 13 residues in the CDR3. The germline V gene has CDR1 SGHRS and CDR2 YFSETQ. The V gene end was trimmed by 4 bases and the J gene end by 5 bases; junction bases not matched to a gene: 4. The CDR3 loop is CASSDTGGETQYF. The CDR3 bases are TGCGCCAGCAGCGATACAGGGGGGGAGACCCAGTACTTC.

This clone was detected only a few times. The V gene is TRBV9, the J gene TRBJ1-1; 10 nucleotides match TRBD1. The CDR3 totals 14 residues. V shed 0 bases and J 4 bases; nucleotides not matched to a gene: 0. CDR1 SGDLS and CDR2 YYNGEE come from the germline V gene. The CDR3 coding sequence is TGTGCCAGCAGCGTAGGGGACAGGGGCACTGAAGCTTTCTTT. It encodes CASSVGDRGTEAFF.

The table lists this clone with many counts. This chain uses TRBV2 with TRBJ1-1, with a weak D call TRBD1 (5 bases). V was shortened by 8 bases and J by 1 base, with 11 bases between the two germline ends. Germline CDR1 and CDR2: SNHLY and FYNNEI. The CDR3 has 13 residues. The CDR3 sequence: CASGGQPNTEAFF. CDR3 coding DNA: TGTGCCAGCGGAGGACAACCGAACACTGAAGCTTTCTTT.

The chain links TRBV6-7 to TRBJ2-5, with 13 bases matching TRBD2. TRBV6-7 is annotated as an ORF whose role is uncertain. This CDR3 is 18 amino acids long. V was pared by 2 bases and J by 0 bases, with 6 bases of the junction left unmatched. The CDR3 DNA reads as TGTGCCAGCAGTTACACCGGACTAGCGGGGGTCCACCAAGAGACCCAGTACTTC. It is translated as CASSYTGLAGVHQETQYF.

The chain carries TRBV5-1 and TRBJ2-5; 7 nucleotides match TRBD1. With V trimmed by 0 bases and J by 2 bases, 13 bases remained unmatched. Looked up from germline, CDR1 is SGHRS and CDR2 is YFSETQ. The CDR3 covers 18 residues. The CDR3 protein is CASSLALGQTRGQETQYF. CDR3 bases: TGCGCCAGCAGCTTGGCCCTGGGACAGACCAGGGGGCAAGAGACCCAGTACTTC.

In its sample, this clone was seen many times. This chain joins TRBV6-4 and TRBJ1-2; 9 bases agree with TRBD1. CDR3 length: 13 amino acids. V gave up 2 bases and J gave up 7 bases; unmatched junction bases: 2. CDR1 is MRHNA and CDR2 is SNTAGT in the germline V gene. In DNA, the CDR3 is TGTGCCAGCAGTGACCGACAGGGGGGTGGCTACACCTTC. It is translated as CASSDRQGGGYTF.

The chain uses TRBV20-1 and TRBJ2-7; no definite D call. The V and J ends lost 4 bases and 4 bases respectively, with 8 bases between them. Germline V gene lookup returns CDR1 DFQATT and CDR2 SNEGSKA (reference sequence). CDR3 length: 11 amino acids. CDR3 in DNA: TGCAGTGCTAACCGGTTTTACGAGCAGTACTTC. It is translated as CSANRFYEQYF.